This TCR beta chain was recovered during a study of shared clonotypes between healthy human individuals. Study results and caveats: Despite large depth, rarefaction showed incomplete sorted-subset sequencing.

About this clone: Its antigen is unidentified.

Generated by immunoSEQ multiplex PCR, the TCRdb table keeps only in-frame clones and is missing some. Of some 2,000,000 clones listed, over 85% are singletons. The CDR3 runs to 15 residues. Germline lookup yields CDR1 LNHNV and CDR2 YYDKDF (reference sequence). Trimming shortened V by 6 bases and J by 3 bases, and 18 bases separated the two germline ends. This TCR was sampled from a man aged 18 to 35 in good health. The sequencing sample was made of naive CD4+ T cells sorted from blood. Subset in this sample: CD45RA+ positively selected. The chain couples TRBV15 to TRBJ2-7; no clear D. CDR3 protein: CATRAGPPVFYEQYF. In DNA, the CDR3 is TGTGCCACCAGAGCCGGGCCCCCCGTATTCTACGAGCAGTACTTC. Drawing the rest from reference TRBV15 and TRBJ2-7, the complete variable domain is DAMVIQNPRYQVTQFGKPVTLSCSQTLNHNVMYWYQQKSSQAPKLLFHYYDKDFNNEADTPDNFQSRRPNTSFCFLDIRSPGLGDTAMYLCATRAGPPVFYEQYFGPGTRLTVT.